One sample yielded the 32 T cell receptor beta chains listed below, sequenced in a study of T cell responses to AZD1222 COVID-19 vaccine. Repertoires were generated with immunoSEQ multiplex PCR, while TCRdb's copy carries only in-frame clones and drops some. Of over 100,000 clones in the sample, around 87% were seen once. The sequences come from peripheral blood, collected 28 days after the second AZD1222 dose. These TCRs come from an adult who received the AZD1222 COVID-19 vaccine.

The gene calls are TRBV6-2 or TRBV6-3 and TRBJ2-7; the D gene is possibly TRBD1 (5 bases). CDR3 length equals 11 residues. V was shortened by 5 bases and J by 3 bases, with 5 bases between the two germline ends. Germline-derived CDR1 and CDR2 are MNHEY and SVGEGT. CDR3 nucleotide sequence: TGTGCCAGCAGTGACAGCTACGAGCAGTACTTC. Protein sequence: CASSDSYEQYF.

The rearrangement links TRBV6-5 to TRBJ1-2; D is ambiguous. The CDR3 extends over 13 amino acids. Germline assignment: CDR1 MNHEY and CDR2 SVGAGI. V shed 2 bases and J shed 0 bases, with 4 bases lying between them. The CDR3 spells CASSYDPNYGYTF. The CDR3, as DNA: TGTGCCAGCAGTTACGATCCTAACTATGGCTACACCTTC.

The chain joins TRBV18 to TRBJ2-7; D is unclear. V was clipped by 6 bases and J by 7 bases, with 7 bases between them. Germline CDR1 is KGHSH and CDR2 is LQKENI. The CDR3 is 10 amino acids. Here the CDR3 reads CASSLMEQYF. The DNA of the CDR3 is TGTGCCAGCTCCCTGATGGAGCAGTACTTC.

CDR3 amino acids: CAWIKPGTGNEQFF. The CDR3 DNA reads as TGTGCCTGGATTAAGCCCGGGACAGGGAATGAGCAGTTCTTC. The chain is built from TRBV30 and TRBJ2-1, with 9 bases aligning to TRBD1. This CDR3 comprises 14 residues. Germline loops: CDR1 GTSNPN, CDR2 SVGIG (reference sequence). Trimming took 4 bases from V and 7 from J; bases not matched to a gene: 8. The full variable domain, with the rest looked up from reference TRBV30 and TRBJ2-1, is SQTIHQWPATLVQPVGSPLSLECTVEGTSNPNLYWYRQAAGRGLQLLFYSVGIGQISSEVPQNLSASRPQDRQFILSSKKLLLSDSGFYLCAWIKPGTGNEQFFGPGTRLTVL.

The chain employs TRBV9 and TRBJ2-2, with TRBD2 matching 8 bases. Germline lookup yields CDR1 SGDLS and CDR2 YYNGEE. The CDR3 is 18 amino acids. V shed 0 bases and J 6 bases; nucleotides not matched to a gene: 13. CDR3 region: CASSVALSGMVGSGELFF. The CDR3 DNA sequence: TGTGCCAGCAGCGTAGCGCTTAGCGGGATGGTTGGCTCCGGGGAGCTGTTTTTT.

This chain uses TRBV21-1 with TRBJ1-5; TRBD1, the D gene given by the table, was not confirmed from the DNA. TRBV21-1 is listed as a pseudogene. The CDR3 extends over 18 amino acids. CDR3 protein: CASSKEEGQGLLNQPQHF. DNA for the CDR3: TGTGCCAGCAGCAAAGAGGAGGGACAGGGGCTTCTCAATCAGCCCCAGCATTTT.

This clone has a single count. This sequence joins TRBV27 and TRBJ1-2, with 7 bases fitting TRBD1. The CDR3 contains 15 residues. Germline-derived CDR1 and CDR2 are MNHEY and SMNVEV (reference sequence). After removal of 1 base from V and 8 bases from J, the junction contained 10 bases not matched to a gene. The CDR3 loop is CASSLWGRGSDGYTF. CDR3 coding DNA: TGTGCCAGCAGTTTATGGGGCAGGGGGTCGGACGGCTACACCTTC.

The chain has TRBV7-2 and TRBJ2-7, with D perhaps TRBD2 (5 bases). The CDR3 runs 13 residues. Deletions cut 1 base from V and 3 bases from J, with 7 bases between. The germline CDR1 and CDR2 sequences are SGHTA and FQGNSA. The CDR3 protein is CASSLGTYYEQYF. As DNA, the CDR3 is TGTGCCAGCAGCTTAGGGACTTACTACGAGCAGTACTTC.

The chain is built from TRBV15 and TRBJ1-2; D might be TRBD1 (5 bases). Germline V gives CDR1 LNHNV, CDR2 YYDKDF (reference sequence). The CDR3 is made up of 14 amino acids. V dropped 0 bases and J dropped 8 bases, with 13 bases sitting between them. CDR3 nucleotides: TGTGCCACCAGCAGAGATCTTCAGGGTACCGGCTACACCTTC. It codes for CATSRDLQGTGYTF.

This chain joins TRBV18 and TRBJ1-1; D gene uncertain. CDR1 is KGHSH and CDR2 is LQKENI in the germline V gene. The CDR3 runs to 14 residues. V was trimmed by 3 bases and J by 1 base, leaving 9 bases between them. The CDR3, as DNA: TGTGCCAGCTCACCCTACCAAGAGAACACTGAAGCTTTCTTT. As protein: CASSPYQENTEAFF.

This clone was picked up one time. CDR3 bases: TGTGCCAGCAGCGACAACGACCGGGAAAAACTGTTTTTT. Encoded protein: CASSDNDREKLFF. The V call is TRBV9, the J call TRBJ1-4; D gene ambiguous. The ends were cut back, 3 bases at V and 8 bases at J, with 11 bases in the middle. In germline, CDR1 is SGDLS, CDR2 YYNGEE. CDR3 length: 13 residues.

The V and J genes are TRBV12-3 or TRBV12-4 and TRBJ1-2; D unresolved. Trimming removed 8 bases at V and 2 bases at J, with 9 bases between. This CDR3 region has 12 residues. The CDR3 nucleotides read TGTGCCAGCGCTACAACGAACTATGGCTACACCTTC. It encodes CASATTNYGYTF.

This clone was found once. The rearrangement links TRBV11-2 to TRBJ2-3; 10 nucleotides agree with TRBD2. The CDR3 contains 16 residues. Germline assignment: CDR1 SGHAT and CDR2 FQNNGV. V lost 4 bases to trimming and J lost 3 bases; unmatched junction nucleotides: 7. The CDR3 DNA reads as TGTGCCAGCAGCTCCCTAGCGGGGGCAATAACAGATACGCAGTATTTT. Its protein product is CASSSLAGAITDTQYF.

A single count supports this clone. V and J are TRBV6-5 and TRBJ2-7; TRBD1 matches at 8 bases. This CDR3 contains 12 residues. Looked up from germline, CDR1 is MNHEY and CDR2 is SVGAGI. The J segment lost 12 bases and the V segment lost 6 bases, leaving 10 bases of the junction unmatched. In DNA, the CDR3 is TGTGCCAGCAGGCCTCCAACAGGGGGATCGTACTTC. Translation: CASRPPTGGSYF.

The V gene is TRBV24-1, the J gene TRBJ2-1, with 8 bases fitting TRBD2. The CDR3 is 17 residues long. V trimming: 3 bases; J trimming: 0 bases; junction bases outside the gene matches: 6. Per the germline V gene, CDR1 is KGHDR and CDR2 is SFDVKD. In DNA form, the CDR3 reads TGTGCCACCAGTGATCCCTTAGCGGGGAGCTCCTACAATGAGCAGTTCTTC. It codes for CATSDPLAGSSYNEQFF.

J is TRBJ1-2 and V is TRBV24-1; D is unclear. The CDR3 contains 12 residues. Germline assignment: CDR1 KGHDR and CDR2 SFDVKD. The V end lost 9 bases, the J end lost 3 bases, and 10 bases lay between the germline ends. CDR3 nucleotides: TGTGCCACCGCCGGGAACTACTATGGCTACACCTTC. Translating it yields CATAGNYYGYTF.

V usage is TRBV9 and J usage is TRBJ2-7; tentative D call: TRBD1 (5 bases). The CDR3 consists of 14 residues. CDR1 SGDLS and CDR2 YYNGEE come from the germline V gene. With 3 bases removed from V and 0 bases from J, the gap between germline ends came to 10 bases. Here the CDR3 reads CASSAEDTSYEQYF. The CDR3 DNA is TGTGCCAGCAGCGCAGAGGACACCTCCTACGAGCAGTACTTC.

The chain links TRBV4-3 to TRBJ1-1; D is ambiguous. Trimming pared 3 bases from V and 1 base from J, leaving 15 bases between. CDR1 is LGHNA and CDR2 is YSLEER in the germline V gene. The CDR3 loop spans 16 amino acids. CDR3 sequence: CASSHAKREANTEAFF. The DNA of the CDR3 is TGCGCCAGCAGCCACGCGAAGAGAGAGGCGAACACTGAAGCTTTCTTT.

The V call is TRBV2, the J call TRBJ1-1; 7 nucleotides align to TRBD1. Germline trimming cut 8 bases from V and 1 base from J; bases unmatched to any gene: 4. Germline CDR1 reads SNHLY; CDR2 reads FYNNEI. This CDR3 has 13 residues. The CDR3 loop reads CASRGQPNTEAFF. In DNA form, the CDR3 reads TGTGCCAGCCGGGGACAGCCGAACACTGAAGCTTTCTTT.

The chain carries TRBV24-1 and TRBJ1-2; 8 positions match TRBD1. V trimming: 1 base; J trimming: 6 bases; junction bases outside the gene matches: 3. This CDR3 has 14 amino acids. Germline CDR1 reads KGHDR; CDR2 reads SFDVKD. CDR3 coding DNA: TGTGCCACCAGTGATTTCGGGACAGGTGATGGCTACACCTTC. Amino acids: CATSDFGTGDGYTF.

CDR3 sequence (DNA): TGTGCCTGGAACATAGTCGGCGGTGGTGAAAAACTGTTTTTT. Protein product: CAWNIVGGGEKLFF. V and J are TRBV30 and TRBJ1-4; D uncertain. Germline CDR1 and CDR2: GTSNPN and SVGIG (reference sequence). The CDR3 runs 14 residues. The V end lost 4 bases, the J end lost 7 bases, and 16 bases lay between the germline ends.

The chain recombines TRBV6-2 or TRBV6-3 with TRBJ2-3; TRBD2 aligns across 7 bases. V was pared by 5 bases and J by 8 bases, with 13 bases of the junction left unmatched. Germline lookup yields CDR1 MNHEY and CDR2 SVGEGT. CDR3 length equals 15 residues. The CDR3 here is CASSNFPSGAITQYF. The CDR3 DNA sequence: TGTGCCAGCAGTAACTTCCCTAGCGGAGCTATTACGCAGTATTTT.

The V gene is TRBV9, the J gene TRBJ2-1, with 8 bases lining up with TRBD2. Germline CDR1 is SGDLS and CDR2 is YYNGEE. The V gene end was trimmed by 0 bases and the J gene end by 7 bases; junction bases not matched to a gene: 9. The CDR3 extends over 16 amino acids. This CDR3 reads CASSVVETGGSNEQFF. The CDR3 nucleotides read TGTGCCAGCAGCGTAGTAGAGACGGGAGGGTCGAATGAGCAGTTCTTC.

This clone was seen a handful of times. This chain connects TRBV2 to TRBJ2-1; 12 bases are a match to TRBD2. The CDR3 has 16 amino acids. Germline CDR1 reads SNHLY; CDR2 reads FYNNEI. The junction had 2 bases not matched to a gene; V was cut back by 4 bases and J by 1 base. CDR3 nucleotide sequence: TGTGCCAGCAGTGCCGGACTAGCGGGATCCTACAATGAGCAGTTCTTC. This sequence encodes CASSAGLAGSYNEQFF. Looking up the rest from reference TRBV2 and TRBJ2-1 gives the full variable domain: EPEVTQTPSHQVTQMGQEVILRCVPISNHLYFYWYRQILGQKVEFLVSFYNNEISEKSEIFDDQFSVERPDGSNFTLKIRSTKLEDSAMYFCASSAGLAGSYNEQFFGPGTRLTVL.

V usage is TRBV6-5 and J usage is TRBJ2-7; D ambiguous. Between the trimmed V and J ends, which lost 6 bases and 3 bases, there was a span of 15 bases. The germline V gene has CDR1 MNHEY and CDR2 SVGAGI. The CDR3 has 14 amino acids. CDR3 residues: CASRRKGLRYEQYF. CDR3 bases: TGTGCCAGCAGGCGTAAGGGTTTGCGCTACGAGCAGTACTTC.

The rearrangement joins TRBV7-2 to TRBJ1-5; 9 bases match TRBD1. J was trimmed by 3 bases and V by 5 bases; bases with no gene match: 8. CDR1 is SGHTA, CDR2 FQGNSA, per germline. The CDR3 has 16 residues. The CDR3 region has the DNA TGTGCCAGCAGCATAAGCACAGGGGGCTTCAATCAGCCCCAGCATTTT. Its translation is CASSISTGGFNQPQHF.

This rearrangement joins TRBV28 to TRBJ1-2; 9 bases match TRBD1. The germline V gene encodes CDR1 MDHEN and CDR2 SYDVKM. This CDR3 has 14 amino acids. J gave up 7 bases and V 7 bases, and 10 bases lay outside the gene matches. The CDR3, as DNA: TGTGCCAGCACCTGGGCGGGACAGGGATTTGGCTACACCTTC. The encoded protein is CASTWAGQGFGYTF.

This chain joins TRBV5-8 and TRBJ1-3; TRBD1 matches at 7 bases. V lost 1 base, J lost 7 bases, and 2 bases stayed unmatched. Per the germline V gene, CDR1 is SGHTS and CDR2 is YDEGEE. This CDR3 is 13 amino acids long. CDR3 in DNA: TGTGCCAGCAGCTTGAGGGGGCGGAACACCATATATTTT. This codes for CASSLRGRNTIYF.

The V call is TRBV4-3, the J call TRBJ2-2; D might be TRBD1 (5 bases). V was shortened by 0 bases and J by 8 bases, with 13 bases between the two germline ends. The germline CDR1 and CDR2 sequences are LGHNA and YSLEER. The CDR3 totals 15 residues. The CDR3 DNA reads as TGCGCCAGCAGCCAAGAGACTTGGGGCTGGGGGGAGCTGTTTTTT. This sequence encodes CASSQETWGWGELFF.

The V call is TRBV3-1 (or the pseudogene TRBV3-2), the J call TRBJ1-3; D is possibly TRBD1 (5 bases). V was shortened by 0 bases and J by 10 bases, with 16 bases between the two germline ends. The germline gives CDR1 LGHDT, CDR2 YNNKEL (reference sequence). The CDR3 spans 15 residues. CDR3 DNA: TGTGCCAGCAGCCAAGACTGGCGGCAGGGCGAGACCATATATTTT. This translates into CASSQDWRQGETIYF.

The rearrangement links TRBV11-1 to TRBJ2-1; a possible D gene is TRBD1 (6 bases). Trimming stripped 1 base from V and 8 bases from J, with 18 bases between. Germline V gene data show CDR1 as SGHAT and CDR2 as FQDESV (reference sequence). The CDR3 is made up of 16 amino acids. The CDR3 sequence is CASSLGGGRPGDEQFF. DNA for the CDR3: TGTGCCAGCAGCTTAGGAGGCGGGCGTCCAGGGGATGAGCAGTTCTTC. Supplemented by reference TRBV11-1 and TRBJ2-1, the full variable domain reads EAEVAQSPRYKITEKSQAVAFWCDPISGHATLYWYRQILGQGPELLVQFQDESVVDDSQLPKDRFSAERLKGVDSTLKIQPAELGDSAMYLCASSLGGGRPGDEQFFGPGTRLTVL.

The chain carries TRBV3-1 (or the pseudogene TRBV3-2) and TRBJ1-4, with 10 bases fitting TRBD1. The CDR3 covers 14 residues. CDR1 is LGHDT and CDR2 is YNNKEL in the germline V gene (reference sequence). V shed 4 bases and J 5 bases; nucleotides not matched to a gene: 1. The CDR3 DNA reads TGTGCCAGCAGCCCGGACAGGGGGAATGAAAAACTGTTTTTT. This codes for CASSPDRGNEKLFF.